This T cell receptor (beta chain) is from a study of blood T cell repertoires in COVID-19. Study background: T cells, B-cell-depleted T cells, or PBMCs supplied cDNA or gDNA.

Sequencing used immunoSEQ multiplex PCR; TCRdb keeps in-frame clones, though not all of them. The table has 65,000 to 90,000 clones, 91% seen once; the top ten hold approximately 5%. Germline V gene sequence: CDR1 LNHDA, CDR2 SQIVND (reference sequence). J was trimmed by 7 bases and V by 5 bases; bases with no gene match: 12. The CDR3 totals 17 residues. The material sequenced was peripheral blood. This clonotype originated in a human donor in a cohort sampled during active COVID-19. This chain connects TRBV19 to TRBJ1-6, with 9 bases that match TRBD1. CDR3 DNA: TGTGCCAGTAGTCCAGCCGGGACAGGGTTTCGGAATTCACCCCTCCACTTT. Translated: CASSPAGTGFRNSPLHF.